The 3 T cell receptor beta chains below were found in one sample sequenced in a study of glioma-infiltrating T cells after dendritic cell vaccination. Libraries were prepared by immunoSEQ multiplex PCR; TCRdb keeps only in-frame clonotypes and omits some of them. The data show 75,000 to 100,000 clones, approximately 80% seen once. Here the sequenced sample was blood, taken before dendritic cell vaccination. The receptors shown here come from a human donor with glioblastoma.

The V and J genes are TRBV7-8 and TRBJ2-3, with 8 bases fitting TRBD1. The CDR3 is 14 residues long. J gave up 8 bases and V 4 bases, and 8 bases lay outside the gene matches. Germline CDR1 SGHVS, CDR2 FQNEAQ. The CDR3 loop is CASSSQGVAGTQYF. The CDR3, as DNA: TGTGCCAGCAGCTCACAGGGGGTTGCGGGTACGCAGTATTTT.

The V call is TRBV5-1, the J call TRBJ1-3; TRBD1 might be the D (6 bases). This CDR3 region has 17 residues. Trimming took 5 bases from V and 0 from J, leaving 18 bases between them. Looked up from germline, CDR1 is SGHRS and CDR2 is YFSETQ. DNA for the CDR3: TGCGCCAGCAGTTTCGACAGGACCCTGAGCTCTGGAAACACCATATATTTT. It codes for CASSFDRTLSSGNTIYF. Full variable domain (remainder filled in from reference TRBV5-1 and TRBJ1-3): KAGVTQTPRYLIKTRGQQVTLSCSPISGHRSVSWYQQTPGQGLQFLFEYFSETQRNKGNFPGRFSGRQFSNSRSEMNVSTLELGDSALYLCASSFDRTLSSGNTIYFGEGSWLTVV.

V and J are TRBV4-2 and TRBJ2-3; TRBD2 matches at 9 bases. J was trimmed by 5 bases and V by 7 bases; bases with no gene match: 13. Germline V gene lookup returns CDR1 LGHNA and CDR2 YNFKEQ. The length of the CDR3 is 16 residues. CDR3 residues: CASTSGERGVGDTQYF. DNA for the CDR3: TGTGCCAGCACGTCGGGGGAGCGGGGGGTTGGAGATACGCAGTATTTT.